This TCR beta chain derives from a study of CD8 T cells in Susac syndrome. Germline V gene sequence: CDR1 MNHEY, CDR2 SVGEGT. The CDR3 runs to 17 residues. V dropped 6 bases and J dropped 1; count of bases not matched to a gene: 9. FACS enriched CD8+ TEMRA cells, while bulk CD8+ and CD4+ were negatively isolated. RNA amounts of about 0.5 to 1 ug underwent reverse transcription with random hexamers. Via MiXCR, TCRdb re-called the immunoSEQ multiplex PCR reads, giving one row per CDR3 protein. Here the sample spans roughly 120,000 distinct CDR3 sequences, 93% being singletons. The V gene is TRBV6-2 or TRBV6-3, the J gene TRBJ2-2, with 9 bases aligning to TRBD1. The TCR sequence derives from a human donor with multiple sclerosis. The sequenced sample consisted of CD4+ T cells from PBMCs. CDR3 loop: CASRPRTGDLNTGELFF. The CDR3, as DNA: TGTGCCAGCAGACCCCGGACAGGGGACCTGAACACCGGGGAGCTGTTTTTT.